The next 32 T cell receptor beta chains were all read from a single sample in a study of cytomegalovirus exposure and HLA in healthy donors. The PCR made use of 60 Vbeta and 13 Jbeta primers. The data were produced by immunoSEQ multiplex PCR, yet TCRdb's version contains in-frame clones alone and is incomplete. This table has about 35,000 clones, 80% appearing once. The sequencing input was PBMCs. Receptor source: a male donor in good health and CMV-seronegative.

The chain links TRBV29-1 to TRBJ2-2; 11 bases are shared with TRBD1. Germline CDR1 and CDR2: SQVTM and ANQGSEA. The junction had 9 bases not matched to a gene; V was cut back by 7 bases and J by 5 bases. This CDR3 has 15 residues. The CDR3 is CSAGSGTGGTGELFF. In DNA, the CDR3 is TGCAGCGCCGGGTCCGGGACAGGGGGAACCGGGGAGCTGTTTTTT.

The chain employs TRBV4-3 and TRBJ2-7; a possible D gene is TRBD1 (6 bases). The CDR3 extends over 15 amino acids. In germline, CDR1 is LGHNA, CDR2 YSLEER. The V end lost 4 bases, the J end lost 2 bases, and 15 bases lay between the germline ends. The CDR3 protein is CASSRLGDTPYEQYF. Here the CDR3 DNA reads TGCGCCAGCAGCCGGCTGGGGGACACCCCCTACGAGCAGTACTTC.

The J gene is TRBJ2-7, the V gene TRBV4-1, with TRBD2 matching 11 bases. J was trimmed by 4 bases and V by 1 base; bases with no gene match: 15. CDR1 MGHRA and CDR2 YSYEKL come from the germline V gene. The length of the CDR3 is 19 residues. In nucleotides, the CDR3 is TGCGCCAGCAGCCAAGTCCTACTTAGCGGGAGGGCCGGGATGTACGAGCAGTACTTC. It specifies CASSQVLLSGRAGMYEQYF.

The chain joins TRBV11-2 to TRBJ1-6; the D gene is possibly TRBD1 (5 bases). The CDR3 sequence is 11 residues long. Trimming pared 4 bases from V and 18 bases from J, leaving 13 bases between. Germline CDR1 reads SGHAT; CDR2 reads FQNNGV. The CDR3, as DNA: TGTGCCAGCAGCTCTCAGGGAATCAACCACTTT. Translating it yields CASSSQGINHF.

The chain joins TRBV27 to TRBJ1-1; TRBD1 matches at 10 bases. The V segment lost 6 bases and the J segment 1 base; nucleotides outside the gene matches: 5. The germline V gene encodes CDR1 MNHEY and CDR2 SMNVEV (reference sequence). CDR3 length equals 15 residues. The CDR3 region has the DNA TGTGCCAGCAGGCCCCGGGACAGGGGGAACACTGAAGCTTTCTTT. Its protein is CASRPRDRGNTEAFF.

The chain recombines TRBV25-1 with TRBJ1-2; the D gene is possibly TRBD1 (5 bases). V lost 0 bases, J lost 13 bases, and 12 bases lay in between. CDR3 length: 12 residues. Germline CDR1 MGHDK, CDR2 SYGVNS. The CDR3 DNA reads TGTGCCAGCAGTGAATATAGGGGTTTTCGCACCTTC. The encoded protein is CASSEYRGFRTF.

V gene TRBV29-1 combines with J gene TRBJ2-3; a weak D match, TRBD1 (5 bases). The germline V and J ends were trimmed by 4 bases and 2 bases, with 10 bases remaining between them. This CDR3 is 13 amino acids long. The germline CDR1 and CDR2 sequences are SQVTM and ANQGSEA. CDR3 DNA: TGCAGCGTTGTTAGGGGAAACACAGATACGCAGTATTTT. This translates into CSVVRGNTDTQYF.

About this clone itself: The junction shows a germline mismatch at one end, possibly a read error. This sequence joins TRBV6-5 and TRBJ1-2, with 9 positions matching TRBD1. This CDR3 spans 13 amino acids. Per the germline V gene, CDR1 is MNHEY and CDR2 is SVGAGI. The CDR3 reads CASSETGTGRTRF. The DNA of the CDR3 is TGTGCCAGCAGTGAAACCGGGACAGGGAGGACTCGTTTC.

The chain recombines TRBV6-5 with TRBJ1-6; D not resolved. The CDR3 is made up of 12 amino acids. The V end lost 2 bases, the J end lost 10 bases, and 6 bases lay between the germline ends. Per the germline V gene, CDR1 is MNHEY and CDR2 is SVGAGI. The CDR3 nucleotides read TGTGCCAGCAGTTACAACACATCACCCCTCCACTTT. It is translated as CASSYNTSPLHF.

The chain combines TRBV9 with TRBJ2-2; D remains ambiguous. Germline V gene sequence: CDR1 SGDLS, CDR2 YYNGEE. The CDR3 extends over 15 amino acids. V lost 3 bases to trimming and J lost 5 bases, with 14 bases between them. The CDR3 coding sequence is TGTGCCAGCAGCGGTCGTGGCTCCGATACCGGGGAGCTGTTTTTT. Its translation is CASSGRGSDTGELFF.

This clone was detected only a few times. Written as DNA, the CDR3 is TGTGCCAGCAGCCTGGGGCTAGCGGGGATTAGCACAGATACGCAGTATTTT. Amino acid sequence: CASSLGLAGISTDTQYF. The chain carries TRBV7-6 and TRBJ2-3, with 9 bases that match TRBD2. Germline V CDR1 and CDR2: SGHVS, FNYEAQ. V lost 5 bases to trimming and J lost 0 bases; unmatched junction nucleotides: 9. The CDR3 has 17 amino acids.

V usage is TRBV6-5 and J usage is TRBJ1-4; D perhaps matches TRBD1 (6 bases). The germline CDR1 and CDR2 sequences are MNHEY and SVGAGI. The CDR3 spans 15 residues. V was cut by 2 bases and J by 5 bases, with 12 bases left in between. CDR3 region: CASSYIGGENEKLFF. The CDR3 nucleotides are TGTGCCAGCAGTTACATTGGGGGCGAGAATGAAAAACTGTTTTTT.

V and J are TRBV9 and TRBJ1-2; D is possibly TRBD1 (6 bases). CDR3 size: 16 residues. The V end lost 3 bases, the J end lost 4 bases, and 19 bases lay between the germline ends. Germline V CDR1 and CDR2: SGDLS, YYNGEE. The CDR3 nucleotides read TGTGCCAGCAGCGCGCAGATGGGGACACCTGCCTATGGCTACACCTTC. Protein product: CASSAQMGTPAYGYTF.

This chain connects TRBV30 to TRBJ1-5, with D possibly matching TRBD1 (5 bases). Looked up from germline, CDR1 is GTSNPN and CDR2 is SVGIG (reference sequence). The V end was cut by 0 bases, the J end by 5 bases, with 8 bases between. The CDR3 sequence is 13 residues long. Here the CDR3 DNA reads TGTGCCTGGAGTGTAGCAGGGTATCAGCCCCAGCATTTT. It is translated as CAWSVAGYQPQHF.

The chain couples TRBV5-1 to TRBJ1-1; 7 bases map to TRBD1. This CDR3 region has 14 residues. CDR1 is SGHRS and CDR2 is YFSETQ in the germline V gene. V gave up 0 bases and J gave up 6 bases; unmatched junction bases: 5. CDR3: CASSLGQGMPEAFF. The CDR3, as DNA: TGCGCCAGCAGCTTGGGACAGGGAATGCCTGAAGCTTTCTTT.

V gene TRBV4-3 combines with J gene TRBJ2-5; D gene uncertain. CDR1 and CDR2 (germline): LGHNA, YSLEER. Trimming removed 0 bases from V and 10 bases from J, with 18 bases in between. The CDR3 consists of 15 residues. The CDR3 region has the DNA TGCGCCAGCAGCCAAGAAAGTGCGTCAGGTCCTGGCCAGTACTTC. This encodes CASSQESASGPGQYF.

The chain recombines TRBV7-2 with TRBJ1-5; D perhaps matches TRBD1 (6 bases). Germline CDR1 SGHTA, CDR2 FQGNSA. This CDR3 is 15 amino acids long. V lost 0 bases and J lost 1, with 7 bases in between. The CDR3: CASSLARGSNQPQHF. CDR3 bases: TGTGCCAGCAGCTTAGCGAGGGGGAGCAATCAGCCCCAGCATTTT.

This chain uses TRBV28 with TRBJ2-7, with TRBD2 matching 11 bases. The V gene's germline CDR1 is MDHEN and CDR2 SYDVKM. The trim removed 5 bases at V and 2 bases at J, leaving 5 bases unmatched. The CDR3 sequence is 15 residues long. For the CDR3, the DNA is TGTGCCAGCAGTGAAGGGACTAGCGGAACCTACGAGCAGTACTTC. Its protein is CASSEGTSGTYEQYF.

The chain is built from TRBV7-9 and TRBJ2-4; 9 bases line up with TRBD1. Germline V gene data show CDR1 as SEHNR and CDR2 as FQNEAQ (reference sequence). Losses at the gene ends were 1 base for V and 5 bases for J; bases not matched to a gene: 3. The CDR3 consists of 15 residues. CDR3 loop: CASSLDWDRENIQYF. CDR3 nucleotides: TGTGCCAGCAGCTTAGACTGGGACAGGGAAAACATTCAGTACTTC.

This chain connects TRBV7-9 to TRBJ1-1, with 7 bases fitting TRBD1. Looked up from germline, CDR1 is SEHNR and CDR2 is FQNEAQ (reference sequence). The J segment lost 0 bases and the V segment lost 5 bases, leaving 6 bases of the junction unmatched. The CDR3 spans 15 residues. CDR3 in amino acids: CASSPSTGMNTEAFF. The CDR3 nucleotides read TGTGCCAGCAGCCCCTCGACAGGGATGAACACTGAAGCTTTCTTT.

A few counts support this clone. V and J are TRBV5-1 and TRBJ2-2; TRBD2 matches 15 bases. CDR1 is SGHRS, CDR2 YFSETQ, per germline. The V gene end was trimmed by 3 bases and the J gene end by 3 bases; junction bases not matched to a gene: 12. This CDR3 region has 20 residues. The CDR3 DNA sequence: TGCGCCAGCAGCTACGAAACCCCGGGACTAGCGGGAGGCCACACCGGGGAGCTGTTTTTT. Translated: CASSYETPGLAGGHTGELFF.

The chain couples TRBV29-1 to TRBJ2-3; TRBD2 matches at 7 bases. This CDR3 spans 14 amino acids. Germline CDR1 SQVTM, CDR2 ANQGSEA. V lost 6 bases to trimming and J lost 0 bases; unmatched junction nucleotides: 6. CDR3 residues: CSVERGDSTDTQYF. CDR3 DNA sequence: TGCAGCGTGGAGCGGGGAGATAGCACAGATACGCAGTATTTT.

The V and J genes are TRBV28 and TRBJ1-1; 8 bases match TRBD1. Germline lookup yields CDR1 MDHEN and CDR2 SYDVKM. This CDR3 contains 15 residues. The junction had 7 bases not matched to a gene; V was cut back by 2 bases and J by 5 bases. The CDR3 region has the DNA TGTGCCAGCAGTTTACAGGGGGCTCGGCGGACTGAAGCTTTCTTT. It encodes CASSLQGARRTEAFF.

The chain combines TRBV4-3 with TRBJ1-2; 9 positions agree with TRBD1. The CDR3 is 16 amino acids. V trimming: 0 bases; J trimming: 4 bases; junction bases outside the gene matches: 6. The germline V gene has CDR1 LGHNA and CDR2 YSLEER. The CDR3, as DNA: TGCGCCAGCAGCCAAGATAACAGGGGGCTTCTCTATGGCTACACCTTC. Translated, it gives CASSQDNRGLLYGYTF.

CDR3 nucleotides: TGTGCCAGCAGTCCCCCGGGGGTGGGGAAACTGTTTTTT. Translation: CASSPPGVGKLFF. The chain combines TRBV27 with TRBJ1-4; D is perhaps TRBD1 (5 bases). The CDR3 has 13 amino acids. Between the trimmed V and J ends, which lost 5 bases and 11 bases, there was a span of 15 bases. Germline values: CDR1 MNHEY, CDR2 SMNVEV (reference sequence). Full variable domain (outside the CDR3, taken from reference TRBV27 and TRBJ1-4): EAQVTQNPRYLITVTGKKLTVTCSQNMNHEYMSWYRQDPGLGLRQIYYSMNVEVTDKGDVPEGYKVSRKEKRNFPLILESPSPNQTSLYFCASSPPGVGKLFFGSGTQLSVL.

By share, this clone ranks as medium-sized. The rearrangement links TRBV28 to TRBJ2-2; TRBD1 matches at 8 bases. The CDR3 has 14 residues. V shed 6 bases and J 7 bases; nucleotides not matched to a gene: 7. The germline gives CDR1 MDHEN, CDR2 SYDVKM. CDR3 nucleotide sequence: TGTGCCAGCAGCGAGGACAGGGCTGGCGGGGAGCTGTTTTTT. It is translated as CASSEDRAGGELFF.

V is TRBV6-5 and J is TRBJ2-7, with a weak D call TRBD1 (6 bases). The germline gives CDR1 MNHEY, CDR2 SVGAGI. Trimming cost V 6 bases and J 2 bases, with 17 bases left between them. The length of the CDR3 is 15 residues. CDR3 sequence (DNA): TGTGCCAGCAGCCTAACCCCCACAGGGACCTACGAGCAGTACTTC. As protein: CASSLTPTGTYEQYF.

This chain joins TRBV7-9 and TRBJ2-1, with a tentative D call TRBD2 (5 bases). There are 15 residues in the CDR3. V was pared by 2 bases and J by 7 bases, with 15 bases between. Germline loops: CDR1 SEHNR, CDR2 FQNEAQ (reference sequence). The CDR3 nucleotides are TGTGCCAGCAGCTTATTGGGCGGCCGGGGTAATGAGCAGTTCTTC. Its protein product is CASSLLGGRGNEQFF.

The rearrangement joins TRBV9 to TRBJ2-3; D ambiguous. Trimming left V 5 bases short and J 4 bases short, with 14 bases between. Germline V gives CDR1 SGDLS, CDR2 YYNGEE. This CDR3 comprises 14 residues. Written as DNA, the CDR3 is TGTGCCAGCAGGGCCCGGGTTCCGTCAGATACGCAGTATTTT. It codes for CASRARVPSDTQYF.

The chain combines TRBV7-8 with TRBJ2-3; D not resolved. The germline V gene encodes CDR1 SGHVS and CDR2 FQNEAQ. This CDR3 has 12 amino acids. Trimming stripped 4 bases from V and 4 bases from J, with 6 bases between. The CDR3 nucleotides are TGTGCCAGCAGCTCCACGGCAGATACGCAGTATTTT. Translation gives CASSSTADTQYF.

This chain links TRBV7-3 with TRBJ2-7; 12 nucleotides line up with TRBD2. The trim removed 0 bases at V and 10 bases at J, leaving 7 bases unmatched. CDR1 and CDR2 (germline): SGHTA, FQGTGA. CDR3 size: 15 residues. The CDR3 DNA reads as TGTGCCAGCAGCTTAACTAGGACTAGCGGGATGATTCAGTACTTC. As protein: CASSLTRTSGMIQYF.

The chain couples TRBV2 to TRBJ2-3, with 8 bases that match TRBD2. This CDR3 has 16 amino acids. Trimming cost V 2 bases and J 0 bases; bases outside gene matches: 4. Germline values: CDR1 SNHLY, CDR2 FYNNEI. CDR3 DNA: TGTGCCAGCAGTGAATCGCCTAGCGGGAGCACAGATACGCAGTATTTT. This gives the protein CASSESPSGSTDTQYF.